These 18 T cell receptor beta chains came from one sample sequenced in a study of cytomegalovirus exposure and HLA in healthy donors. Vbeta (60) and Jbeta (13) primers were used in the PCR. TCRdb keeps only in-frame clones here, not all; method: immunoSEQ multiplex PCR. The sample consists of 110,000 to 150,000 clones, around 83% of them appearing once. The material sequenced was PBMCs. The origin of the receptors is a male donor in good health and CMV-seropositive.

The V gene is TRBV10-3, the J gene TRBJ1-3, with 12 positions matching TRBD1. Germline V gene data show CDR1 as ENHRY and CDR2 as SYGVKD. Unmatched junction bases numbered 10, after V lost 11 bases and J lost 2 bases. The CDR3 has 16 amino acids. The CDR3 spells CAAGIGTGGPGNTIYF. In DNA form, the CDR3 reads TGTGCCGCAGGCATCGGGACAGGGGGCCCTGGAAACACCATATATTTT.

The CDR3: CASSYGQLRNQPQHF. In nucleotides, the CDR3 is TGTGCCAGCAGTTACGGACAGCTTCGCAATCAGCCCCAGCATTTT. The rearrangement uses TRBV6-5 and TRBJ1-5, with D possibly matching TRBD1 (6 bases). CDR1 is MNHEY and CDR2 is SVGAGI in the germline V gene. The CDR3 covers 15 residues. Trimming removed 2 bases from V and 2 bases from J, with 10 bases in between.

The CDR3 nucleotides read TGTGCCAGCAGCTCGACAGGGTCTAATGAAAAACTGTTTTTT. The encoded protein is CASSSTGSNEKLFF. The V and J genes are TRBV13 and TRBJ1-4, with 7 nucleotides matching TRBD1. The CDR3 runs 14 residues. Germline assignment: CDR1 PRHDT and CDR2 FYEKMQ (reference sequence). Germline trimming cut 4 bases from V and 3 bases from J; bases unmatched to any gene: 2.

The chain joins TRBV6-5 to TRBJ1-2; TRBD1 is a possible D gene (5 bases). Germline CDR1 and CDR2: MNHEY and SVGAGI. The ends were cut back, 0 bases at V and 8 bases at J, with 13 bases in the middle. This CDR3 has 14 residues. The CDR3 nucleotides are TGTGCCAGCAGTTACTCCCTCAGGGTAGAGGGCTACACCTTC. It is translated as CASSYSLRVEGYTF.

V and J are TRBV6-1 and TRBJ1-2, with unresolved D. The length of the CDR3 is 15 residues. V lost 2 bases to trimming and J lost 2 bases, with 12 bases between them. The germline V gene encodes CDR1 MNHNS and CDR2 SASEGT. The CDR3 reads CASSERPGNNYGYTF. In nucleotides, the CDR3 is TGTGCCAGCAGTGAACGGCCGGGAAACAACTATGGCTACACCTTC.

The chain couples TRBV6-1 to TRBJ2-2; D perhaps matches TRBD2 (5 bases). The V gene lost 11 bases and the J gene lost 5 bases, with 15 bases spanning the gap. Germline CDR1 is MNHNS and CDR2 is SASEGT. This CDR3 is built from 13 residues. The CDR3 coding sequence is TGTGCCTTTGCTTTGGGAGAGACCGGGGAGCTGTTTTTT. It translates to CAFALGETGELFF.

The chain is built from TRBV12-5 and TRBJ1-2; perhaps TRBD1 as D (6 bases). The CDR3 has 18 amino acids. Deletions cut 2 bases from V and 1 base from J, with 20 bases between. Germline CDR1 reads LGHNT; CDR2 reads FRNRAP. CDR3 coding DNA: TGTGCTAGTGGTTTGATGGGGGGGCCAGGACTCTTTAACTATGGCTACACCTTC. Its protein product is CASGLMGGPGLFNYGYTF.

This sequence joins TRBV27 and TRBJ2-2; 12 bases agree with TRBD2. From germline, CDR1 is MNHEY and CDR2 SMNVEV (reference sequence). The CDR3 has 16 amino acids. J was trimmed by 4 bases and V by 6 bases; bases with no gene match: 6. The CDR3 sequence: CASRGGLAGATGELFF. Here the CDR3 DNA reads TGTGCCAGCAGGGGGGGACTAGCGGGCGCCACCGGGGAGCTGTTTTTT.

The genes are TRBV18 and TRBJ1-2; D is perhaps TRBD1 (6 bases). Trimming cost V 2 bases and J 6 bases, with 10 bases left between them. The germline gives CDR1 KGHSH, CDR2 LQKENI. The CDR3 loop spans 13 amino acids. CDR3 region: CASSPINRDGYTF. The CDR3 DNA reads TGTGCCAGCTCACCAATAAACAGGGATGGCTACACCTTC.

V usage is TRBV29-1 and J usage is TRBJ2-1; maybe TRBD2 (5 bases). Trimming took off 7 bases at V and 6 bases at J, with 16 bases between the two ends. Germline CDR1 reads SQVTM; CDR2 reads ANQGSEA. This CDR3 is 13 amino acids long. The DNA for the CDR3 is TGCAGCGCCGCTGTGTTAGAGGGCAATGAGCAGTTCTTC. Translated: CSAAVLEGNEQFF.

V usage is TRBV6-1 and J usage is TRBJ1-4; maybe TRBD1 (5 bases). The V and J ends lost 4 bases and 2 bases respectively, with 14 bases between them. Germline V gene sequence: CDR1 MNHNS, CDR2 SASEGT. The length of the CDR3 is 16 residues. DNA of the CDR3: TGTGCCAGCAGTGGGACGGAGGGGCGGACTAATGAAAAACTGTTTTTT. It encodes CASSGTEGRTNEKLFF.

The chain is built from TRBV27 and TRBJ1-2; 10 bases match TRBD1. J gave up 7 bases and V 4 bases, and 3 bases lay outside the gene matches. CDR1 and CDR2 (germline): MNHEY, SMNVEV (reference sequence). The CDR3 has 13 residues. Here the CDR3 DNA reads TGTGCCAGCAGTTCGACAGGGGGCCTTGGCTACACCTTC. The encoded protein is CASSSTGGLGYTF.

This chain joins TRBV5-1 and TRBJ2-7; TRBD1 is a possible D gene (6 bases). The germline V and J ends were trimmed by 0 bases and 2 bases, with 15 bases remaining between them. There are 16 residues in the CDR3. The germline gives CDR1 SGHRS, CDR2 YFSETQ. The DNA for the CDR3 is TGCGCCAGCAGCTTGGCCACTTCCTCAGGGGCCTACGAGCAGTACTTC. Translated: CASSLATSSGAYEQYF.

For the CDR3, the DNA is TGTGCCTGGAGTGGGGCCGAGGGAGCGGGAGGTTACGAGCAGTACTTC. Its translation is CAWSGAEGAGGYEQYF. The gene calls are TRBV30 and TRBJ2-7; 9 bases agree with TRBD2. Per germline, CDR1 GTSNPN and CDR2 SVGIG (reference sequence). The V and J ends lost 1 base and 4 bases, in that order; junction bases with no gene match: 11. The length of the CDR3 is 16 residues.

The genes are TRBV28 and TRBJ1-5, with 7 nucleotides matching TRBD1. The V gene end was trimmed by 5 bases and the J gene end by 3 bases; junction bases not matched to a gene: 7. Per the germline V gene, CDR1 is MDHEN and CDR2 is SYDVKM. This CDR3 has 15 residues. CDR3 sequence: CASSPTGTANQPQHF. Here the CDR3 DNA reads TGTGCCAGCAGTCCAACCGGGACAGCCAATCAGCCCCAGCATTTT.

The gene calls are TRBV29-1 and TRBJ1-6; 8 bases fit TRBD1. V was pared by 7 bases and J by 9 bases, with 14 bases of the junction left unmatched. CDR1 and CDR2 from the germline V gene are SQVTM and ANQGSEA. The CDR3 sequence is 15 residues long. CDR3 nucleotides: TGCAGCGCAGCTATCCCGGACAGGGAGGGTTCACCCCTCCACTTT. Translating it yields CSAAIPDREGSPLHF. The complete variable domain, with remaining parts taken from reference TRBV29-1 and TRBJ1-6, reads SAVISQKPSRDICQRGTSLTIQCQVDSQVTMMFWYRQQPGQSLTLIATANQGSEATYESGFVIDKFPISRPNLTFSTLTVSNMSPEDSSIYLCSAAIPDREGSPLHFGNGTRLTVT.

This chain joins TRBV19 and TRBJ1-1, with D possibly TRBD1 on 6 matching bases. Germline V gene data show CDR1 as LNHDA and CDR2 as SQIVND (reference sequence). This CDR3 contains 13 residues. V was cut by 7 bases and J by 1 base, with 10 bases left in between. The chain's CDR3 is CASMPDRNTEAFF. In nucleotides, the CDR3 is TGTGCCAGTATGCCGGACAGGAACACTGAAGCTTTCTTT.

The chain couples TRBV7-3 to TRBJ2-7; possibly TRBD2 for D (6 bases). V gave up 7 bases and J gave up 0 bases, with 16 bases separating them. This CDR3 has 15 residues. In germline, CDR1 is SGHTA, CDR2 FQGTGA. This CDR3 is CASIPGLGNSYEQYF. The CDR3 nucleotides are TGTGCCAGCATCCCGGGACTCGGGAACTCCTACGAGCAGTACTTC.